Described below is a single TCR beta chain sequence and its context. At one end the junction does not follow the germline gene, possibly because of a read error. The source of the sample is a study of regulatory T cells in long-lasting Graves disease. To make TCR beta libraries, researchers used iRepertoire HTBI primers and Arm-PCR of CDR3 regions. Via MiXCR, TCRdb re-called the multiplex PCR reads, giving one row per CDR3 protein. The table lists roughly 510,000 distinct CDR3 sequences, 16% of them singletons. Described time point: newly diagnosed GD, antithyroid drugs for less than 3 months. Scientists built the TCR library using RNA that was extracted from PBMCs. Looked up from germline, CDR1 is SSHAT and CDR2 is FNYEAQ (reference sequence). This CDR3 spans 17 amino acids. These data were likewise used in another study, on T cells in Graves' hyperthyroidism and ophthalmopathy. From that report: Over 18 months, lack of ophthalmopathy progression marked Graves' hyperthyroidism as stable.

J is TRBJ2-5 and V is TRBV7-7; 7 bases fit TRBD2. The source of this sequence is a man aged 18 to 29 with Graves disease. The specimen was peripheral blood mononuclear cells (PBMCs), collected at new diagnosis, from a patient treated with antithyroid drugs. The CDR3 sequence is CASSLDPAETGGETQYF. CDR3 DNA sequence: TGTGCTAGCAGCTTAGATCCGGCGGAAACCGGGGGGGAGACCCAGTACTTC.